This TCR beta chain was identified during a study of identical twins. Details on this clonotype: Its antigen is not identified.

In germline, CDR1 is WSHSY, CDR2 SAAADI. The CDR3 is 15 amino acids. V lost 1 base to trimming and J lost 2 bases; unmatched junction nucleotides: 3. cDNA carried unique molecular identifiers, and a universal primer site was added by template switching. MiXCR, run by TCRdb on the 5' RACE reads, gives a single entry per CDR3 protein. The data contain about 890,000 distinct CDR3 sequences, approximately 13% of them singletons. Study results and limitations: Donors were not followed over many years; analysis was cross-sectional. There was more out-of-frame TCR alpha sharing in monozygotic twins than models estimated. Invariant MAIT and iNKT cells may have partly biased zero-insertion analyses.

A further study also used this sample, focusing on yellow fever vaccine responses in identical twins.

This receptor was taken from a woman younger than 35 in good health. Sequenced material: PBMCs. This chain connects TRBV10-2 to TRBJ2-7, with 9 bases that match TRBD2. The CDR3 region has the DNA TGCGCCAGCAGTGAGTTGGCTAGCGGGGCCTACGAGCAGTACGTC. Protein: CASSELASGAYEQYV.